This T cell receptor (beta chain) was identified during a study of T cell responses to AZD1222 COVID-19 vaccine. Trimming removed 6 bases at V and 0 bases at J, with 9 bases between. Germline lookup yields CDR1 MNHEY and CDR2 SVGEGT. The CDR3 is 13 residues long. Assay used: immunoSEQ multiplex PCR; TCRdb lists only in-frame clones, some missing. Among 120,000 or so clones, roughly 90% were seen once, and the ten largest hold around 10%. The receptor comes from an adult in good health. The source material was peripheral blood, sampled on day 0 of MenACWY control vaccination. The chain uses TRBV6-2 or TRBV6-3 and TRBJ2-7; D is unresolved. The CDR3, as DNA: TGTGCCAGCAGCTTCTCTAGCTCCTACGAGCAGTACTTC. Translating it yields CASSFSSSYEQYF.